This TCR beta chain is from a study of T cells after somatic rescue of genetic block. Assay: immunoSEQ multiplex PCR; the TCRdb copy retains only in-frame clones and omits some. The table records roughly 15,000 clones, roughly 78% of them present only once. From germline, CDR1 is KGHSH and CDR2 LQKENI. V was trimmed by 0 bases and J by 1 base, leaving 6 bases between them. The CDR3 loop spans 14 amino acids. Sequenced sample: peripheral blood mononuclear cells (PBMCs). This receptor was obtained from a boy younger than 18. The rearrangement joins TRBV18 to TRBJ2-5; no clear D gene. The CDR3 DNA reads as TGTGCCAGCTCACCACCGAACAGCCAAGAGACCCAGTACTTC. It translates to CASSPPNSQETQYF.